This T cell receptor beta chain is drawn from a study of T cell responses to AZD1222 COVID-19 vaccine. General observations from the study: Donors in the cohort were predominantly white British and more often female, and clonal diversity was possibly underestimated.

Germline V CDR1 and CDR2: LGHNA, YSLEER. This CDR3 has 17 residues. V lost 0 bases and J lost 3; bases outside the gene matches: 7. Note on this clone: The antigen is not known.

Clones were read by immunoSEQ multiplex PCR, and TCRdb kept only the in-frame ones, dropping some. The sample holds 150,000 to 200,000 clones, about nine tenths seen once. The receptor was derived from an adult in good health. The V and J genes are TRBV4-3 and TRBJ2-3; TRBD1 matches at 9 bases. The sequencing used peripheral blood, collected on day 0 of AZD1222 vaccination. CDR3 sequence (DNA): TGCGCCAGCAGCCAAGATTGGGGACAGGGTGGGACAGATACGCAGTATTTT. Protein sequence: CASSQDWGQGGTDTQYF.